This T cell receptor (beta chain) was recovered during a study of OX40 agonist ivuxolimab in advanced cancers. Points on this clone: No antigen is known for it.

Sequencing used immunoSEQ multiplex PCR; TCRdb keeps in-frame clones, though not all of them. The sample records about 79,000 clones, about 90% being singletons. The CDR3 is 14 amino acids. Germline CDR1 MNHNS, CDR2 SASEGT. V was pared by 4 bases and J by 3 bases, with 12 bases between. The study's findings and limits: On average, CD8+ T cells had more expanded clones than CD4+.

The chain links TRBV6-1 to TRBJ2-5; D call uncertain. The source is an adult with an advanced solid tumor such as melanoma, head and neck, liver or kidney cancer. The specimen was CD4+ or CD8+ T cells sorted from blood, collected in a trial of the OX40 agonist ivuxolimab. The CDR3 DNA sequence: TGTGCCAGCAGTGTCTACACGGGTAAAGAGACCCAGTACTTC. Translating it yields CASSVYTGKETQYF.